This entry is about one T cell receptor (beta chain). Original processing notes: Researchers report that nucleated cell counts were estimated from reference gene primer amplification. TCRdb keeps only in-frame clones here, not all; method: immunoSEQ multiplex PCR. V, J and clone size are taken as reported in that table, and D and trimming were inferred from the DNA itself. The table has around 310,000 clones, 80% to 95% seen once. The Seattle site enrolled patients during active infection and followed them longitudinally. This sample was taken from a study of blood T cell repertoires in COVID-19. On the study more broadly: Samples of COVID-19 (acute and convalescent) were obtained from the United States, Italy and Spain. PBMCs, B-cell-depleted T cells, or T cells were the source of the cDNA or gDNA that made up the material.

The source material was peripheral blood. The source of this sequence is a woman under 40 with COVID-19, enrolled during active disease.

The DNA for the CDR3 is TGTGCCAGCAGCCCCAGGACAGGGCCCCATCAGCCCCAGCATTTT. This sequence encodes CASSPRTGPHQPQHF. The chain uses TRBV7-2 and TRBJ1-5; 8 bases line up with TRBD1. Germline CDR1 SGHTA, CDR2 FQGNSA. The CDR3 spans 15 residues. Germline trimming cut 5 bases from V and 5 bases from J; bases unmatched to any gene: 8.